Each of the 22 T cell receptor beta chains below was sequenced from the same sample in a study of tumor-infiltrating lymphocytes in primary liver carcinoma. Blood RNA originated from unsorted whole blood, with germline DNA additionally extracted. Constant-region priming of roughly 490 ng total RNA yielded TCR beta cDNA. Slightly modified ARM-PCR served as the procedure for the TCR beta libraries. These libraries came from three rounds of nested multiplex PCR. The study ran its first two PCR rounds for around 9 cycles each, using TRBV1-TRBV30 forward primers and a C-beta reverse primer. Each CDR3 protein gets one entry after TCRdb re-called the multiplex PCR reads with MiXCR. The sample has some 190,000 distinct CDR3 sequences; about 60% are singletons. The sequencing input was peripheral blood. The origin of the receptors is a man aged 40-49 years with primary liver carcinoma and hepatitis B virus infection.

The chain carries TRBV6-1 and TRBJ1-2; no reliable D call. Germline CDR1 MNHNS, CDR2 SASEGT. V was trimmed by 1 base and J by 2 bases, leaving 8 bases between them. CDR3 size: 14 residues. The CDR3 loop reads CASSEVLENYGYTF. As DNA, the CDR3 is TGTGCCAGCAGTGAAGTTCTGGAGAACTATGGCTACACCTTC.

This clonotype is a singleton in its sample. This is likely a read error, given that the CDR3 carries no conserved phenylalanine or tryptophan at its end. The J gene is TRBJ2-6, the V gene TRBV11-2, with 8 bases identical to TRBD1. The CDR3 totals 18 residues. The germline V gene has CDR1 SGHAT and CDR2 FQNNGV. V was clipped by 5 bases and J by 1 base; unmatched bases: 10. CDR3 sequence reads: CASSRRTGFMSGANVLTL. In DNA, the CDR3 is TGTGCCAGCAGCCGACGGACAGGGTTTATGTCTGGGGCCAACGTCCTGACTCTC.

As for this clonotype: Relative to the germline gene, one junction end is altered; a read error may explain this. The chain recombines TRBV11-2 with TRBJ2-7; 12 bases align to TRBD2. Germline lookup yields CDR1 SGHAT and CDR2 FQNNGV. The CDR3 spans 18 residues. CDR3 region: CASSERLAGALSLYEQYF. Written as DNA, the CDR3 is TGCGCCAGCAGCGAACGACTAGCGGGAGCCCTATCCCTATACGAGCAGTACTTC.

The chain couples TRBV4-2 to TRBJ2-7; 14 bases align to TRBD2. Germline trimming cut 6 bases from V and 7 bases from J; bases unmatched to any gene: 8. The CDR3 runs to 15 residues. CDR1 and CDR2 (germline): LGHNA, YNFKEQ. CDR3 in DNA: TGTGCCAGCAGTCGACTAGCGGGAGGGCCGGAAGAGCAGTACTTC. Protein product: CASSRLAGGPEEQYF.

The chain links TRBV7-8 to TRBJ1-3; D uncertain. V was cut by 5 bases and J by 1 base, with 9 bases left in between. There are 14 residues in the CDR3. The V gene's germline CDR1 is SGHVS and CDR2 FQNEAQ. CDR3 nucleotide sequence: TGTGCCAGCAGCCCGCTGGAGTCTGGAAACACCATATATTTT. It encodes CASSPLESGNTIYF.

The chain combines TRBV6-2 or TRBV6-3 with TRBJ2-7, with a weak D call TRBD1 (6 bases). Trimming removed 7 bases at V and 5 bases at J, with 21 bases between. The CDR3 sequence is 15 residues long. Germline values: CDR1 MNHEY, CDR2 SVGEGT. CDR3 coding DNA: TGTGCCAGCATCCAAAACCTTACAGGGACCAACGAGCAGTACTTC. Protein: CASIQNLTGTNEQYF.

This chain connects TRBV6-5 to TRBJ2-6, with unresolved D. The CDR3 consists of 15 residues. V was pared by 4 bases and J by 0 bases, with 7 bases between. CDR1 and CDR2 (germline): MNHEY, SVGAGI. Here the CDR3 reads CASSFRASGANVLTF. CDR3 sequence (DNA): TGTGCCAGCAGTTTTCGGGCCTCTGGGGCCAACGTCCTGACTTTC.

The chain joins TRBV6-5 to TRBJ2-7; 7 positions agree with TRBD1. J was trimmed by 7 bases and V by 1 base; bases with no gene match: 10. The germline V gene encodes CDR1 MNHEY and CDR2 SVGAGI. This CDR3 comprises 15 residues. The CDR3 sequence is CASSYFSTGLDEQYF. The CDR3 DNA is TGTGCCAGCAGTTACTTCTCGACAGGGCTGGATGAGCAGTACTTC.

This chain connects TRBV11-2 to TRBJ2-1; D perhaps matches TRBD2 (6 bases). In germline, CDR1 is SGHAT, CDR2 FQNNGV. The length of the CDR3 is 15 residues. Trimming left V 6 bases short and J 5 bases short, with 17 bases between. The CDR3 reads CASRRTTGGNNEQFF. As DNA, the CDR3 is TGTGCCAGCAGGAGGACTACCGGAGGGAACAATGAGCAGTTCTTC.

This clonotype was observed many times. Here the CDR3 reads CASSLQGEQFF. The CDR3 DNA sequence: TGTGCCAGCAGCCTCCAGGGTGAGCAGTTCTTC. The rearrangement links TRBV11-2 to TRBJ2-1, with D possibly matching TRBD1 (5 bases). The CDR3 extends over 11 amino acids. V lost 5 bases to trimming and J lost 9 bases, with 8 bases between them. Germline V lookup: CDR1 SGHAT, CDR2 FQNNGV.

This clonotype appeared many times. The chain uses TRBV11-2 and TRBJ2-7; 7 bases agree with TRBD2. The CDR3 has 14 residues. CDR1 and CDR2 (germline): SGHAT, FQNNGV. Losses at the gene ends were 5 bases for V and 6 bases for J; bases not matched to a gene: 10. The CDR3 sequence: CASSRTSGTVEQYF. The CDR3, as DNA: TGTGCCAGCAGCCGAACGAGCGGGACGGTCGAGCAGTACTTC.

This clonotype was seen a single time. The rearrangement joins TRBV4-1 to TRBJ1-2; TRBD1 is a possible D gene (5 bases). The V end lost 2 bases, the J end lost 3 bases, and 13 bases lay between the germline ends. The CDR3 spans 15 residues. Germline V gene lookup returns CDR1 MGHRA and CDR2 YSYEKL. CDR3 nucleotide sequence: TGCGCCAGCAGCCAATCTCCTGCAGGGTACTATGGCTACACCTTC. Its translation: CASSQSPAGYYGYTF.

This chain links TRBV29-1 with TRBJ2-7; D may be TRBD1 or TRBD2 (6 bases each). V was trimmed by 7 bases and J by 3 bases, leaving 28 bases between them. Germline CDR1 is SQVTM and CDR2 is ANQGSEA. The CDR3 has 17 residues. The CDR3 nucleotides are TGCAGCGCCCGGACAGCGGGCTTTTTTAGCAGATACTACGAGCAGTACTTC. It codes for CSARTAGFFSRYYEQYF.

Points on this clonotype: This may arise from a read error, as a much more abundant clone is one base away. This sequence joins TRBV11-3 and TRBJ2-1; no clear D. CDR1 and CDR2 from the germline V gene are SGHNT and YENEEA. This CDR3 is 12 amino acids long. The CDR3 here is CANSADINEQFF. The CDR3 region has the DNA TGTGCCAACAGCGCGGATATCAATGAGCAGTTCTTC.

The chain is built from TRBV11-2 and TRBJ2-7; 9 bases line up with TRBD1. The V segment lost 5 bases and the J segment 7 bases; nucleotides outside the gene matches: 12. Germline CDR1 is SGHAT and CDR2 is FQNNGV. The CDR3 sequence is 15 residues long. CDR3 sequence reads: CASSLLGQGNYEQYV. The CDR3 nucleotides are TGTGCCAGCAGCCTACTGGGACAGGGCAACTATGAGCAGTACGTC.

Remarks on this clonotype: A read error is possible here, since a much larger clone lies one base away. The V and J genes are TRBV29-1 and TRBJ2-5; possible D gene TRBD2, 5 bases. Germline values: CDR1 SQVTM, CDR2 ANQGSEA. The CDR3 has 13 amino acids. CDR3 nucleotide sequence: TGCGGCGGAGCGGCCGCCCCCCAAGAGACCCAGTACTTC. It encodes CGGAAAPQETQYF.

To note about this clonotype: One junction end disagrees with the germline gene, perhaps due to a read error. The chain is built from TRBV11-1 and TRBJ1-1; D remains ambiguous. The CDR3 runs 13 residues. Looked up from germline, CDR1 is SGHAT and CDR2 is FQDESV (reference sequence). In DNA form, the CDR3 reads TGTGCCAGGAGCTTTAGTGCGGAGGTCGACGCTTTCTTT. Translated: CARSFSAEVDAFF. Based on the CDR3 plus reference TRBV11-1 and TRBJ1-1, the full variable domain is EAEVAQSPRYKITEKSQAVAFWCDPISGHATLYWYRQILGQGPELLVQFQDESVVDDSQLPKDRFSAERLKGVDSTLKIQPAELGDSAMYLCARSFSAEVDAFFGQGTRLTVV.

This clonotype was counted a few times. The rearrangement uses TRBV6-6 and TRBJ2-7; no firm D call. Per germline, CDR1 MNHNY and CDR2 SVGAGI (reference sequence). The length of the CDR3 is 14 residues. Trimming shortened V by 6 bases and J by 1 base, and 13 bases separated the two germline ends. CDR3 coding DNA: TGTGCCAGCAGGCTCCCGCAGGAGTCCTACGAGCAGTACTTC. Translation: CASRLPQESYEQYF.

Notes on this clonotype: At one boundary the junction diverges from the germline segment, which might be a read error. The rearrangement joins TRBV6-2 or TRBV6-3 to TRBJ2-7; 14 bases are shared with TRBD2. Germline CDR1 is MNHEY and CDR2 is SVGEGT. The CDR3 consists of 15 residues. The CDR3 coding sequence is TGTGTCAGCAGTGATCGACTAGCGGGAGGGCACGAGCAGTACTTC. Amino acids: CVSSDRLAGGHEQYF.

This clonotype has a handful of counts. V and J are TRBV6-2 or TRBV6-3 and TRBJ2-5; a possible D gene is TRBD1 (6 bases). The CDR3 loop spans 14 amino acids. Looked up from germline, CDR1 is MNHEY and CDR2 is SVGEGT. The ends were cut back, 6 bases at V and 3 bases at J, with 14 bases in the middle. This chain's CDR3 is CASSSTDRKETQYF. The DNA for the CDR3 is TGTGCCAGCAGCTCCACGGACAGAAAAGAGACCCAGTACTTC.

This clonotype was recorded only once. The rearrangement links TRBV6-1 to TRBJ2-3; D is possibly TRBD1 (5 bases). The CDR3 extends over 18 amino acids. Between the trimmed V and J ends, which lost 10 bases and 6 bases, there was a span of 32 bases. Germline CDR1 and CDR2: MNHNS and SASEGT. CDR3 sequence: CANRKSYQGSALWDTQYF. CDR3 in DNA: TGTGCCAACAGGAAGAGCTATCAGGGATCTGCGTTATGGGATACGCAGTATTTT.

Only a few counts were recorded for this clonotype. The J gene is TRBJ1-5, the V gene TRBV5-1; unclear D gene. Germline V lookup: CDR1 SGHRS, CDR2 YFSETQ. CDR3 length equals 15 residues. V shed 0 bases and J shed 1 base, with 8 bases lying between them. CDR3 nucleotide sequence: TGCGCCAGCAGCTTGGGTGGGTTGAGCAATCAGCCCCAGCATTTT. Its translation: CASSLGGLSNQPQHF.